Listed below are T cell receptor beta chains from one sample, sequenced in a study of radiotherapy plus CTLA-4 blockade in lung cancer. Using immunoSEQ multiplex PCR, the repertoire was profiled, and TCRdb retains in-frame clones only, with some absent. The data show approximately 97,000 clones, 83% seen once. The starting material was peripheral blood, obtained from a patient treated with radiotherapy plus ipilimumab. These TCRs come from a human donor with non-small cell lung cancer who had stable disease on radiotherapy plus ipilimumab. CDR3s include the opening cysteine and the closing phenylalanine or tryptophan. Each record gives: V gene, clone size, J gene, D gene, CDR3 DNA, CDR3 protein. D genes are given only for firm matches. The size field is filled for only some rows; it gives once, few, many or a size class.

V gene: TRBV18; clone size: -; J gene: TRBJ2-2; D gene: TRBD2; CDR3 DNA: TGTGCCAGCTCTCCCCTAGCGGATAACACCGGGGAGCTGTTTTTT; CDR3 protein: CASSPLADNTGELFF
V gene: TRBV2; clone size: -; J gene: TRBJ2-4; D gene: TRBD2; CDR3 DNA: TGTGCCAGCAGGCGGGGGGGCATTCAGTACTTC; CDR3 protein: CASRRGGIQYF
V gene: TRBV19; clone size: -; J gene: TRBJ1-2; D gene: -; CDR3 DNA: TGTGCCAGTAGGTTGACAGCTAACTATGGCTACACCTTC; CDR3 protein: CASRLTANYGYTF
V gene: TRBV5-8; clone size: -; J gene: TRBJ1-5; D gene: TRBD1; CDR3 DNA: TGTGCCAGCAGCCAGGGACAGGGAGGACAGCCCCAGCATTTT; CDR3 protein: CASSQGQGGQPQHF
V gene: TRBV6-1; clone size: -; J gene: TRBJ1-1; D gene: -; CDR3 DNA: TGTGCCAGCAGTGGGAATCGGGGGCACACTGAAGCTTTCTTT; CDR3 protein: CASSGNRGHTEAFF
V gene: TRBV9; clone size: -; J gene: TRBJ2-1; D gene: -; CDR3 DNA: TGTGCCAGCAGCGTAGGGAGTGTGCCGACTTTGCATGAGCAGTTCTTC; CDR3 protein: CASSVGSVPTLHEQFF
V gene: TRBV2; clone size: -; J gene: TRBJ2-7; D gene: TRBD2; CDR3 DNA: TGTGCCAGCAGCCTCGCTAGCGGGGGGCCATTGAACGAGCAGTACTTC; CDR3 protein: CASSLASGGPLNEQYF
V gene: TRBV4-2; clone size: -; J gene: TRBJ2-2; D gene: TRBD2; CDR3 DNA: TGTGCCAGCAGCCAAACGACTAGCGGGGGAAACGGGGAGCTGTTTTTT; CDR3 protein: CASSQTTSGGNGELFF
V gene: TRBV5-1; clone size: -; J gene: TRBJ1-1; D gene: -; CDR3 DNA: TGCGCCAGCAAGGAGGGGCCGGACACTGAAGCTTTCTTT; CDR3 protein: CASKEGPDTEAFF
V gene: TRBV27; clone size: -; J gene: TRBJ2-2; D gene: TRBD2; CDR3 DNA: TGTGCCAGCAGTTCTGGACTAGCGGCCTCGAACACCGGGGAGCTGTTTTTT; CDR3 protein: CASSSGLAASNTGELFF
V gene: TRBV5-6; clone size: -; J gene: TRBJ2-7; D gene: -; CDR3 DNA: TGTGCCAGCAGCTTGGGAGTGTACGAGCAGTACTTC; CDR3 protein: CASSLGVYEQYF
V gene: TRBV30; clone size: -; J gene: TRBJ2-2; D gene: -; CDR3 DNA: TGTGCCTGGACCAGGGACAATACGAACACCGGGGAGCTGTTTTTT; CDR3 protein: CAWTRDNTNTGELFF
V gene: TRBV18; clone size: -; J gene: TRBJ1-3; D gene: -; CDR3 DNA: TGTGCCAGCTCACCACCGGGCAGATCCTCTGGAAACACCATATATTTT; CDR3 protein: CASSPPGRSSGNTIYF
V gene: TRBV27; clone size: -; J gene: TRBJ2-2; D gene: TRBD2; CDR3 DNA: TGTGCCAGCAGTTTTAGCGGGGGGGCGAAGGTCACCGGGGAGCTGTTTTTT; CDR3 protein: CASSFSGGAKVTGELFF
V gene: TRBV9; clone size: -; J gene: TRBJ2-3; D gene: TRBD2; CDR3 DNA: TGTGCCAGCAGCGTCGTTATAGCGGGGGGGCCGGGAGATACGCAGTATTTT; CDR3 protein: CASSVVIAGGPGDTQYF
V gene: TRBV2; clone size: once; J gene: TRBJ2-7; D gene: TRBD2; CDR3 DNA: TGTGCCAGCAGCGGGACTAGTCCCTCCTACGAGCAGTACTTC; CDR3 protein: CASSGTSPSYEQYF
V gene: TRBV20-1; clone size: few; J gene: TRBJ2-7; D gene: -; CDR3 DNA: TGCAGTGCTAGATCCGACTACGAGCAGTACTTC; CDR3 protein: CSARSDYEQYF
V gene: TRBV18; clone size: -; J gene: TRBJ1-1; D gene: TRBD1; CDR3 DNA: TGTGCCAGCTCCCGACAGGGACTGGTCACTGAAGCTTTCTTT; CDR3 protein: CASSRQGLVTEAFF
V gene: TRBV4-1; clone size: -; J gene: TRBJ2-7; D gene: TRBD2; CDR3 DNA: TGCGCCAGCAGCCAGGCGACTAGCGGGAGGAGCTACGAGCAGTACTTC; CDR3 protein: CASSQATSGRSYEQYF
V gene: TRBV7-2; clone size: -; J gene: TRBJ2-1; D gene: -; CDR3 DNA: TGTGCCAGCAGCTTAGTAAGTGGCGGGGCCACCTACAATGAGCAGTTCTTC; CDR3 protein: CASSLVSGGATYNEQFF
V gene: TRBV4-1; clone size: -; J gene: TRBJ2-3; D gene: -; CDR3 DNA: TGCGCCAGCAGCCAAGGGCAGAGGAGCACAGATACGCAGTATTTT; CDR3 protein: CASSQGQRSTDTQYF
V gene: TRBV7-9; clone size: -; J gene: TRBJ2-5; D gene: -; CDR3 DNA: TGTGCCAGCAGCTTAAAGGGCCAAGAGACCCAGTACTTC; CDR3 protein: CASSLKGQETQYF
V gene: TRBV10-2; clone size: -; J gene: TRBJ2-7; D gene: TRBD1; CDR3 DNA: TGCGCCAGCAACGAGCCGGGACAGGGGCCGAGTTCCTACGAGCAGTACTTC; CDR3 protein: CASNEPGQGPSSYEQYF
V gene: TRBV7-9; clone size: -; J gene: TRBJ2-1; D gene: -; CDR3 DNA: TGTGCCAGCAGCTCCCAGGCGGGGGCCTCCAATGAGCAGTTCTTC; CDR3 protein: CASSSQAGASNEQFF
V gene: TRBV9; clone size: -; J gene: TRBJ2-3; D gene: -; CDR3 DNA: TGTGCCAGCAGCGTAGAGGTAGATAGCACAGATACGCAGTATTTT; CDR3 protein: CASSVEVDSTDTQYF
V gene: TRBV19; clone size: -; J gene: TRBJ2-1; D gene: TRBD2; CDR3 DNA: TGTGCCAGTAGTATGGGTAGCGGGCTGCCCGATGAGCAGTTCTTC; CDR3 protein: CASSMGSGLPDEQFF
V gene: TRBV13; clone size: once; J gene: TRBJ1-6; D gene: TRBD1; CDR3 DNA: TGTGCCAGCAGCTTCACCCTGGGACAGGGCGGCTCACCCCTCCACTTT; CDR3 protein: CASSFTLGQGGSPLHF
V gene: TRBV28; clone size: -; J gene: TRBJ1-1; D gene: TRBD1; CDR3 DNA: TGTGCCAGCAGTCTTCAGGGACAGGGGGCTTGGACTGAAGCTTTCTTT; CDR3 protein: CASSLQGQGAWTEAFF
V gene: TRBV5-4; clone size: -; J gene: TRBJ2-5; D gene: -; CDR3 DNA: TGTGCCAGCAGCTCCTCCGACTCTGGGGAGACCCAGTACTTC; CDR3 protein: CASSSSDSGETQYF
V gene: TRBV6-1; clone size: -; J gene: TRBJ1-2; D gene: -; CDR3 DNA: TGTGCCAGCAGCTACAGTGTTGGCTACACCTTC; CDR3 protein: CASSYSVGYTF
V gene: TRBV9; clone size: -; J gene: TRBJ2-7; D gene: -; CDR3 DNA: TGTGCCAGCAGCGTAGCGGGTTTCTCCTACGAGCAGTACTTC; CDR3 protein: CASSVAGFSYEQYF
V gene: TRBV27; clone size: -; J gene: TRBJ2-7; D gene: -; CDR3 DNA: TGTGCCAGCAGTTTATTCCGCTACTACGAGCAGTACTTC; CDR3 protein: CASSLFRYYEQYF
V gene: TRBV7-3; clone size: -; J gene: TRBJ2-5; D gene: -; CDR3 DNA: TGTGCCAGCAGCTATGCACGGGGGCCTCAAGAGACCCAGTACTTC; CDR3 protein: CASSYARGPQETQYF
V gene: TRBV18; clone size: -; J gene: TRBJ2-1; D gene: -; CDR3 DNA: TGTGCCAGCTCACCCGACCAAAGCTCCTACAATGAGCAGTTCTTC; CDR3 protein: CASSPDQSSYNEQFF
V gene: TRBV25-1; clone size: once; J gene: TRBJ1-1; D gene: -; CDR3 DNA: TGTGCCAGCAGAGCCCAGGGGACGAGGGCTGAAGCTTTCTTT; CDR3 protein: CASRAQGTRAEAFF
V gene: TRBV5-1; clone size: -; J gene: TRBJ1-2; D gene: TRBD1; CDR3 DNA: TGCGCCAGCAGCTCGAACAGGGGGGGCTATGGCTACACCTTC; CDR3 protein: CASSSNRGGYGYTF
V gene: TRBV10-3; clone size: -; J gene: TRBJ2-1; D gene: -; CDR3 DNA: TGTGCCACGGCTTACAGGGTAAGCAATGAGCAGTTCTTC; CDR3 protein: CATAYRVSNEQFF
V gene: TRBV15; clone size: -; J gene: TRBJ1-4; D gene: -; CDR3 DNA: TGTGCCACCAGCAGACAAATCGGGGGAGCGGGGGAAAAACTGTTTTTT; CDR3 protein: CATSRQIGGAGEKLFF
V gene: TRBV28; clone size: -; J gene: TRBJ2-1; D gene: -; CDR3 DNA: TGTGCCAGCAGCCTCGGACCGGTGGGGGATCATGAGCAGTTCTTC; CDR3 protein: CASSLGPVGDHEQFF
V gene: TRBV11-2; clone size: -; J gene: TRBJ2-5; D gene: -; CDR3 DNA: TGTGCCAGCAGCTTCCGAGTACAAGAGACCCAGTACTTC; CDR3 protein: CASSFRVQETQYF
V gene: TRBV5-4; clone size: -; J gene: TRBJ2-7; D gene: -; CDR3 DNA: TGTGCCAGCAGCTTGGTAGGCAGGGGCGACGAGCAGTACTTC; CDR3 protein: CASSLVGRGDEQYF
V gene: TRBV5-1; clone size: -; J gene: TRBJ2-7; D gene: -; CDR3 DNA: TGCGCCAGCAGTTTTGCGGAGCGGGTTAGCGAGCAGTACTTC; CDR3 protein: CASSFAERVSEQYF
V gene: TRBV28; clone size: once; J gene: TRBJ2-7; D gene: TRBD1; CDR3 DNA: TGTGCCAGCAGTTTAAGGGGGCTTAGGATATACGAGCAGTACTTC; CDR3 protein: CASSLRGLRIYEQYF
V gene: TRBV5-1; clone size: once; J gene: TRBJ1-2; D gene: -; CDR3 DNA: TGCGCCAGCAGCTTGGCCGGGGGGAATGGCTACACCTTC; CDR3 protein: CASSLAGGNGYTF
V gene: TRBV28; clone size: once; J gene: TRBJ1-5; D gene: TRBD1; CDR3 DNA: TGTGCCAGCAGTCGGGGGACAGGGGGCAGTCAGCCCCAGCATTTT; CDR3 protein: CASSRGTGGSQPQHF
V gene: TRBV10-1; clone size: few; J gene: TRBJ1-6; D gene: -; CDR3 DNA: TGCGCCAGCAGCCGGGACCAAACCCCGAATTCACCCCTCCACTTT; CDR3 protein: CASSRDQTPNSPLHF
V gene: TRBV5-1; clone size: -; J gene: TRBJ2-2; D gene: -; CDR3 DNA: TGCGCCAGCAGCTTGGCGGGCACCGGGGAGCTGTTTTTT; CDR3 protein: CASSLAGTGELFF
V gene: TRBV14; clone size: once; J gene: TRBJ1-2; D gene: -; CDR3 DNA: TGTGCCAGCAGCCCGTGGGGCTATGGCTACACCTTC; CDR3 protein: CASSPWGYGYTF
V gene: TRBV9; clone size: -; J gene: TRBJ2-3; D gene: -; CDR3 DNA: TGTGCCAGCAGCGTAAGCCAGGGCACAGATACGCAGTATTTT; CDR3 protein: CASSVSQGTDTQYF
V gene: TRBV11-1; clone size: -; J gene: TRBJ2-7; D gene: -; CDR3 DNA: TGTGCCAGCAGCTGGGACCATATGGGTGAGCAGTACTTC; CDR3 protein: CASSWDHMGEQYF
V gene: TRBV6-1; clone size: few; J gene: TRBJ1-1; D gene: -; CDR3 DNA: TGTGCCACCCAACGGGTAGGGAACACTGAAGCTTTCTTT; CDR3 protein: CATQRVGNTEAFF
V gene: TRBV6-6; clone size: -; J gene: TRBJ1-5; D gene: TRBD1; CDR3 DNA: TGTGCCAGCAGTCCTGCCGGGACAGGTAGCAATCAGCCCCAGCATTTT; CDR3 protein: CASSPAGTGSNQPQHF
V gene: TRBV12-5; clone size: -; J gene: TRBJ2-5; D gene: -; CDR3 DNA: TGTGCTAGTGGTTTCGGGGAGACCCAGTACTTC; CDR3 protein: CASGFGETQYF
V gene: TRBV6-6; clone size: -; J gene: TRBJ2-4; D gene: -; CDR3 DNA: TGTGCCAGCAACGATGCTGGGAACATTCAGTACTTC; CDR3 protein: CASNDAGNIQYF
V gene: TRBV18; clone size: -; J gene: TRBJ1-5; D gene: TRBD1; CDR3 DNA: TGTGCCAGCTCAACGGACAGGGACCAGCCCCAGCATTTT; CDR3 protein: CASSTDRDQPQHF